Listed below are T cell receptor beta chains from one sample, sequenced in a study of blood T cell repertoires in COVID-19. Here immunoSEQ multiplex PCR was the method, and the copy in TCRdb shows in-frame clones only, minus some. The sample includes approximately 300,000 clones, over 80% seen only once; the top ten take around 4%. Input material: peripheral blood. The receptor set was obtained from a woman aged 45-59 years with active or convalescent COVID-19. Both conserved end residues are part of each CDR3. A D gene is named only where the DNA matches it firmly. Not all rows give a size; the values are once, few, many and, for expanded clones, a class.

-	16	TRBV2	-	TRBJ1-5	CASSDRLNEGNQPQHF	TGTGCCAGCAGTGACAGACTCAACGAGGGTAATCAGCCCCAGCATTTT
TRBD2	15	TRBV6-5	-	TRBJ2-1	CASSLLERDYNEQFF	TGTGCCAGCAGCCTCCTCGAGCGGGATTACAATGAGCAGTTCTTC
-	13	TRBV19	-	TRBJ1-1	CASRTGRNTEAFF	TGTGCCAGTAGAACGGGGAGAAACACTGAAGCTTTCTTT
-	12	TRBV15	once	TRBJ1-1	CATSRDFQWAFF	TGTGCCACCAGCAGAGACTTCCAGTGGGCTTTCTTT
TRBD2	16	TRBV9	-	TRBJ2-1	CASSLRLAGGRNEQFF	TGTGCCAGCAGCTTACGACTAGCGGGAGGGAGGAATGAGCAGTTCTTC
-	16	TRBV11-2	-	TRBJ1-2	CASTPGRANSNYGYTF	TGTGCCAGCACCCCCGGCCGAGCGAACTCTAACTATGGCTACACCTTC
TRBD1	13	TRBV6-6	-	TRBJ2-7	CASNRGVSYEQYF	TGTGCCAGCAACAGGGGGGTATCCTACGAGCAGTACTTC
-	14	TRBV7-9	-	TRBJ1-2	CASGARAANYGYTF	TGTGCCAGCGGGGCCCGGGCCGCTAACTATGGCTACACCTTC
-	12	TRBV3-1/TRBV3-2	-	TRBJ1-5	CASSPQDQPQHF	TGTGCCAGCAGCCCTCAGGATCAGCCCCAGCATTTT
TRBD1	13	TRBV12-3/TRBV12-4	few	TRBJ1-1	CASIRTGGTEAFF	TGTGCCAGCATCAGGACAGGAGGCACTGAAGCTTTCTTT
-	14	TRBV4-1	few	TRBJ2-1	CASSLSDNYNEQFF	TGCGCCAGCAGCCTTAGCGACAACTACAATGAGCAGTTCTTC
-	14	TRBV14	-	TRBJ2-7	CASSQVGREDEQYF	TGTGCCAGCAGCCAAGTAGGCAGGGAAGATGAGCAGTACTTC
-	17	TRBV6-2/TRBV6-3	few	TRBJ1-3	CASSYGRVRSSGNTIYF	TGTGCCAGCAGTTACGGCCGGGTTCGTAGCTCTGGAAACACCATATATTTT
-	18	TRBV28	-	TRBJ1-2	CASSLIQGDWGPMGGYTF	TGTGCCAGCAGTTTAATCCAGGGAGACTGGGGGCCGATGGGGGGCTACACCTTC
-	15	TRBV21-1	-	TRBJ1-6	CASSLRKRASSPLHF	TGTGCCAGCAGCCTTCGGAAGCGAGCCAGTTCACCCCTCCACTTT
TRBD1	13	TRBV5-4	-	TRBJ1-2	CASSPDRADGYTF	TGTGCCAGCAGCCCAGACAGGGCAGACGGCTACACCTTC
-	15	TRBV23-1	-	TRBJ1-2	CASSQSGGTNYGYTF	TGCGCCAGCAGTCAATCAGGGGGAACTAACTATGGCTACACCTTC
-	18	TRBV30	few	TRBJ1-3	CAWSVGFPLTGMGNTIYF	TGTGCCTGGAGTGTAGGCTTCCCCCTTACAGGGATGGGAAACACCATATATTTT
TRBD1	15	TRBV19	-	TRBJ1-5	CASSMEDRGNQPQHF	TGTGCCAGTAGTATGGAGGACAGGGGCAATCAGCCCCAGCATTTT
-	15	TRBV21-1	once	TRBJ1-5	CASSKEQGENQPQHF	TGTGCCAGCAGCAAAGAGCAAGGGGAAAACCAGCCCCAGCATTTT
-	15	TRBV4-1	-	TRBJ1-1	CASSQNAGRQTEAFF	TGCGCCAGCAGCCAAAACGCCGGGAGACAGACTGAAGCTTTCTTT
TRBD2	16	TRBV6-5	-	TRBJ2-5	CASSYYGTSGQETQYF	TGTGCCAGCAGTTACTACGGGACTAGCGGGCAAGAGACCCAGTACTTC
-	13	TRBV12-3/TRBV12-4	-	TRBJ1-2	CASSLRREVGYTF	TGTGCCAGCAGTTTACGCAGGGAGGTAGGCTACACCTTC
TRBD2	15	TRBV7-9	-	TRBJ2-7	CASSLATSGRAVQYF	TGTGCCAGCAGCTTGGCCACTAGCGGGAGGGCCGTGCAGTACTTC
-	13	TRBV2	-	TRBJ2-5	CASSDWRDGTQYF	TGTGCCAGCAGTGATTGGAGAGATGGGACCCAGTACTTC
-	13	TRBV29-1	-	TRBJ2-3	CSVWGGNTDTQYF	TGCAGCGTTTGGGGCGGGAACACAGATACGCAGTATTTT
TRBD1	13	TRBV6-5	-	TRBJ1-1	CASGLDRGTEAFF	TGTGCCAGCGGATTAGACAGGGGCACTGAAGCTTTCTTT
TRBD2	15	TRBV7-3	few	TRBJ2-1	CASSWGLGGYNEQFF	TGTGCCAGCAGCTGGGGACTAGGGGGCTACAATGAGCAGTTCTTC
-	14	TRBV15	-	TRBJ1-4	CATSRDSEGEKLFF	TGTGCCACCAGCAGAGATTCAGAGGGAGAAAAACTGTTTTTT
-	13	TRBV19	-	TRBJ1-2	CASSIDRDYGYTF	TGTGCCAGTAGTATAGACAGGGACTATGGCTACACCTTC
TRBD2	16	TRBV5-1	-	TRBJ2-3	CASSFGQLAGADTQYF	TGCGCCAGCAGCTTTGGGCAACTAGCGGGAGCAGATACGCAGTATTTT
TRBD2	13	TRBV29-1	-	TRBJ2-3	CSVGSSGRNTQYF	TGCAGCGTTGGGTCTAGCGGGAGAAATACGCAGTATTTT
-	13	TRBV27	once	TRBJ2-1	CASSPATRDEQFF	TGTGCCAGCAGTCCTGCGACTAGGGATGAGCAGTTCTTC
-	14	TRBV29-1	few	TRBJ2-7	CSVSIQGITYEQYF	TGCAGCGTTTCGATACAGGGTATAACCTACGAGCAGTACTTC
TRBD1	15	TRBV28	-	TRBJ2-7	CATRVPGQGLYEQYF	TGTGCCACCCGAGTCCCGGGACAGGGCTTATACGAGCAGTACTTC
TRBD2	14	TRBV24-1	once	TRBJ2-7	CATSVLAGFFEQYF	TGTGCCACCAGTGTGCTAGCGGGGTTTTTCGAGCAGTACTTC
TRBD2	14	TRBV7-6	-	TRBJ2-7	CASSLSYTSDEQYF	TGTGCCAGCAGCTTATCCTATACTAGCGACGAGCAGTACTTC
TRBD2	15	TRBV27	-	TRBJ2-1	CASWSHSGSSDEQFF	TGTGCCAGCTGGTCCCATAGCGGGAGTAGCGATGAGCAGTTCTTC
-	14	TRBV6-5	-	TRBJ1-4	CASTSVMDFEKLFF	TGTGCCAGCACTTCTGTTATGGACTTTGAAAAACTGTTTTTT
-	15	TRBV5-1	-	TRBJ2-1	CASRGEGLAYNEQFF	TGCGCCAGCAGAGGGGAAGGGCTAGCCTACAATGAGCAGTTCTTC
-	14	TRBV5-1	-	TRBJ1-1	CASSLYSFNTEAFF	TGCGCCAGCAGCTTGTACAGCTTTAACACTGAAGCTTTCTTT
-	17	TRBV13	-	TRBJ1-2	CASSFKGRATLGYGYTF	TGTGCCAGCAGCTTTAAAGGCAGGGCCACTCTTGGCTATGGCTACACCTTC
-	17	TRBV7-2	-	TRBJ2-7	CASSLSVGVATPYEQYF	TGTGCCAGCAGCTTATCTGTCGGGGTAGCAACCCCCTACGAGCAGTACTTC
TRBD2	16	TRBV7-9	-	TRBJ2-5	CASSRLAGGPQETQYF	TGTGCCAGCAGCCGACTAGCGGGAGGACCCCAAGAGACCCAGTACTTC
-	13	TRBV28	once	TRBJ2-7	CASRTTNTYEQYF	TGTGCCAGCAGGACGACTAACACCTACGAGCAGTACTTC
-	15	TRBV2	-	TRBJ2-3	CASRRRAGAADTQYF	TGTGCCAGCAGGAGAAGGGCAGGGGCGGCAGATACGCAGTATTTT
TRBD1	14	TRBV5-1	-	TRBJ1-1	CASRIEGAGTEAFF	TGCGCCAGCCGGATTGAGGGGGCAGGCACTGAAGCTTTCTTT
TRBD1	14	TRBV2	-	TRBJ1-2	CASSDAGTGYGYTF	TGTGCCAGCAGTGATGCCGGGACAGGGTATGGCTACACCTTC
-	16	TRBV5-4	-	TRBJ2-7	CASSFGGTPSSYEQYF	TGTGCCAGCAGCTTCGGCGGGACCCCAAGCTCCTACGAGCAGTACTTC
TRBD2	17	TRBV20-1	-	TRBJ2-2	CSASLELAGGPPGELFF	TGCAGTGCTAGTTTAGAACTAGCGGGAGGGCCACCCGGGGAGCTGTTTTTT
-	14	TRBV5-1	-	TRBJ1-4	CASSLSATNEKLFF	TGCGCCAGCAGCTTGTCCGCAACTAATGAAAAACTGTTTTTT
-	15	TRBV5-4	-	TRBJ2-3	CASSKGFSSTDTQYF	TGTGCCAGCAGCAAGGGGTTTTCTAGCACAGATACGCAGTATTTT
TRBD1	18	TRBV7-2	-	TRBJ2-6	CASSPGQGAEGGANVLTF	TGTGCCAGCAGCCCTGGACAGGGGGCAGAAGGAGGGGCCAACGTCCTGACTTTC
-	15	TRBV7-2	-	TRBJ2-1	CASSPLRRAPNEQFF	TGTGCCAGCAGCCCACTAAGGAGGGCCCCGAATGAGCAGTTCTTC
TRBD2	15	TRBV9	-	TRBJ2-7	CASSRTGGASYEQYF	TGTGCCAGCAGCCGCACGGGGGGGGCCTCCTACGAGCAGTACTTC
-	11	TRBV20-1	few	TRBJ2-7	CSVRLGTEQYF	TGCAGTGTCAGGCTCGGGACAGAGCAGTACTTC
-	10	TRBV2	-	TRBJ1-4	CASSGGAPFF	TGTGCCAGCAGCGGGGGGGCCCCGTTTTTT
TRBD2	14	TRBV25-1	-	TRBJ2-2	CASSLAGGTGELFF	TGTGCCAGCAGTCTAGCGGGAGGTACCGGGGAGCTGTTTTTT